The 29 T cell receptor beta chains given below trace back to one sample, sequenced in a study of beta chain features in type 1 diabetes. Regarding the study as a whole: The study found moderately but significantly shorter TCRB CDR3s in all four CD4+ subsets of Type 1 diabetes patients.

For these TCRs, the target antigens are not known. Investigators reverse transcribed all isolated RNA, so they sequenced expressed TCRB transcripts. Measured with immunoSEQ multiplex PCR; TCRdb has only the in-frame clones, and not every one. This table has around 280,000 clones, 15% appearing once. Source material: naive CD4+ T cells from blood. The receptor source for this set is a man between 18 and 29 years old with type 1 diabetes.

The rearrangement joins TRBV7-9 to TRBJ2-5; D may be TRBD2 (5 bases). V lost 2 bases and J 3 bases, leaving 10 bases between the germline ends. Germline lookup yields CDR1 SEHNR and CDR2 FQNEAQ (reference sequence). The CDR3 consists of 14 residues. The CDR3 DNA reads TGTGCCAGCAGCTTATATGACGGGAAAGAGACCCAGTACTTC. Its translation: CASSLYDGKETQYF. Full variable domain (remainder filled in from reference TRBV7-9 and TRBJ2-5): DTGVSQNPRHKITKRGQNVTFRCDPISEHNRLYWYRQTLGQGPEFLTYFQNEAQLEKSRLLSDRFSAERPKGSFSTLEIQRTEQGDSAMYLCASSLYDGKETQYFGPGTRLLVL.

V is TRBV7-2 and J is TRBJ2-5; 8 positions match TRBD2. With V trimmed by 10 bases and J by 5 bases, 9 bases remained unmatched. This CDR3 contains 13 residues. The germline CDR1 and CDR2 sequences are SGHTA and FQGNSA. CDR3 sequence: CATGGGYAETQYF. The CDR3 nucleotides read TGTGCCACCGGGGGGGGATACGCGGAGACCCAGTACTTC.

On this clone: At the DNA level, this CDR3 is encoded by other sequences in the same sample as well. This chain uses TRBV28 with TRBJ2-5; 7 bases fit TRBD1. Losses at the gene ends were 8 bases for V and 3 bases for J; bases not matched to a gene: 6. The CDR3 totals 13 residues. Germline V lookup: CDR1 MDHEN, CDR2 SYDVKM. CDR3 sequence reads: CASSQGREETQYF. The CDR3 region has the DNA TGTGCCAGCTCACAGGGGCGTGAAGAGACCCAGTACTTC. The full variable domain, rest sourced from reference TRBV28 and TRBJ2-5, is DVKVTQSSRYLVKRTGEKVFLECVQDMDHENMFWYRQDPGLGLRLIYFSYDVKMKEKGDIPEGYSVSREKKERFSLILESASTNQTSMYLCASSQGREETQYFGPGTRLLVL.

This chain uses TRBV6-5 with TRBJ2-7, with 7 bases identical to TRBD1. This CDR3 has 13 residues. V gave up 8 bases and J gave up 1 base; unmatched junction bases: 5. From germline, CDR1 is MNHEY and CDR2 SVGAGI. CDR3 coding DNA: TGTGCCAGCGCCTGGGACAGATCCTACGAGCAGTACTTC. Translated, it gives CASAWDRSYEQYF.

The chain uses TRBV5-6 and TRBJ1-2, with 9 bases that match TRBD1. Trimming at V came to 0 bases and at J to 4 bases, leaving 4 bases not matched to a gene. CDR3 length: 15 residues. Germline V gene data show CDR1 as SGHDT and CDR2 as YYEEEE. CDR3 DNA sequence: TGTGCCAGCAGCTTGGCCGGGACAGGGAGCTATGGCTACACCTTC. It is translated as CASSLAGTGSYGYTF.

The genes are TRBV5-1 and TRBJ1-1; 9 bases map to TRBD1. The CDR3 consists of 14 residues. V was clipped by 4 bases and J by 4 bases; unmatched bases: 5. Germline assignment: CDR1 SGHRS and CDR2 YFSETQ. CDR3 sequence: CASSIGTGSTEAFF. The CDR3, as DNA: TGCGCCAGCAGCATAGGGACAGGGAGCACTGAAGCTTTCTTT.

This clone showed up just a few times. The gene calls are TRBV19 and TRBJ1-1; D is uncertain. Germline CDR1 and CDR2: LNHDA and SQIVND (reference sequence). V was clipped by 1 base and J by 5 bases, with 11 bases between them. The CDR3 sequence is 14 residues long. The CDR3 loop is CASSIGGGRTEAFF. DNA of the CDR3: TGTGCCAGTAGTATAGGCGGAGGGCGTACTGAAGCTTTCTTT.

This rearrangement joins TRBV7-6 to TRBJ2-7; possible D gene TRBD1, 5 bases. Germline assignment: CDR1 SGHVS and CDR2 FNYEAQ. CDR3 length: 15 amino acids. V lost 3 bases and J lost 0, with 12 bases in between. This chain's CDR3 is CASSFSTDLSYEQYF. The CDR3 DNA is TGTGCCAGCAGCTTTTCGACAGATCTCTCCTACGAGCAGTACTTC.

This clone was counted a few times. V gene TRBV29-1 combines with J gene TRBJ2-2; 8 bases align to TRBD1. With V trimmed by 6 bases and J by 1 base, 7 bases remained unmatched. The V gene's germline CDR1 is SQVTM and CDR2 ANQGSEA. CDR3 size: 15 residues. In DNA form, the CDR3 reads TGCAGCGTGAGCGGACAGGGTCGGAACACCGGGGAGCTGTTTTTT. Translated: CSVSGQGRNTGELFF.

A few counts support this clone. V and J are TRBV10-3 and TRBJ2-1, with 10 positions matching TRBD1. This CDR3 spans 16 amino acids. The germline V gene has CDR1 ENHRY and CDR2 SYGVKD. Trimming cost V 2 bases and J 6 bases; bases outside gene matches: 7. DNA for the CDR3: TGTGCCATCAGTGAGACCCCGGGACAGGGGCGCAATGAGCAGTTCTTC. Its protein is CAISETPGQGRNEQFF.

The genes are TRBV18 and TRBJ2-2, with D perhaps TRBD1 (6 bases). V was cut by 2 bases and J by 1 base, with 11 bases left in between. CDR1 and CDR2 (germline): KGHSH, LQKENI. This CDR3 has 16 amino acids. The CDR3 region has the DNA TGTGCCAGCTCACCAGTGGCAGGGGAGAACACCGGGGAGCTGTTTTTT. Residues: CASSPVAGENTGELFF.

There are a few counts of this clone. The rearrangement links TRBV7-8 to TRBJ2-5; 9 positions match TRBD2. The V gene's germline CDR1 is SGHVS and CDR2 FQNEAQ. CDR3 length: 15 residues. V lost 4 bases and J lost 5; bases outside the gene matches: 8. CDR3 DNA: TGTGCCAGCAGCTCCATAGCGGGAGTGGGGGAGACCCAGTACTTC. It encodes CASSSIAGVGETQYF.

The sample holds a few counts of this clone. The chain recombines TRBV7-2 with TRBJ2-7, with 8 bases aligning to TRBD1. Per germline, CDR1 SGHTA and CDR2 FQGNSA. The CDR3 sequence is 18 residues long. Germline trimming cut 5 bases from V and 4 bases from J; bases unmatched to any gene: 19. CDR3 loop: CASSVSRTLMDREYEQYF. The DNA for the CDR3 is TGTGCCAGCAGCGTATCCAGGACCTTGATGGACAGGGAATACGAGCAGTACTTC.

This clone was counted between two and nine times. The V and J genes are TRBV7-9 and TRBJ2-6; 10 nucleotides agree with TRBD1. The trim removed 1 base at V and 1 base at J, leaving 1 base unmatched. Germline V gene data show CDR1 as SEHNR and CDR2 as FQNEAQ (reference sequence). The CDR3 is 17 residues long. CDR3 protein: CASSLVDRGSGANVLTF. CDR3 DNA sequence: TGTGCCAGCAGCTTAGTGGACAGGGGGTCTGGGGCCAACGTCCTGACTTTC.

CDR3 coding DNA: TGTGCCAGTTTACAGGCAGCCAAAAACATTCAGTACTTC. It translates to CASLQAAKNIQYF. This sequence joins TRBV28 and TRBJ2-4; D is perhaps TRBD1 (5 bases). The CDR3 covers 13 residues. The germline V gene encodes CDR1 MDHEN and CDR2 SYDVKM. V lost 9 bases and J lost 0, with 9 bases in between.

The rearrangement uses TRBV18 and TRBJ1-2, with D possibly TRBD1 on 6 matching bases. CDR3 length: 13 amino acids. Deletions cut 3 bases from V and 3 bases from J, with 8 bases between. Germline CDR1 is KGHSH and CDR2 is LQKENI. CDR3 protein: CASSPSGDYGYTF. For the CDR3, the DNA is TGTGCCAGCTCACCGTCAGGGGACTATGGCTACACCTTC.

About this clone: In the same sample, other DNA sequences code for this CDR3. For the CDR3, the DNA is TGTGCCAGCAGCTTAGACAGGGGCGAGCAGTACTTC. It encodes CASSLDRGEQYF. This sequence joins TRBV11-2 and TRBJ2-7; TRBD1 is a possible D gene (6 bases). Germline V gives CDR1 SGHAT, CDR2 FQNNGV. This CDR3 is built from 12 residues. V lost 0 bases, J lost 6 bases, and 6 bases lay in between. Looking up the rest from reference TRBV11-2 and TRBJ2-7 gives the full variable domain: EAGVAQSPRYKIIEKRQSVAFWCNPISGHATLYWYQQILGQGPKLLIQFQNNGVVDDSQLPKDRFSAERLKGVDSTLKIQPAKLEDSAVYLCASSLDRGEQYFGPGTRLTVT.

This chain joins TRBV7-8 and TRBJ2-2; 7 positions agree with TRBD1. CDR1 and CDR2 from the germline V gene are SGHVS and FQNEAQ. The CDR3 spans 17 residues. The V segment lost 2 bases and the J segment 5 bases; nucleotides outside the gene matches: 11. This CDR3 reads CASSLKLTGIGTGELFF. As DNA, the CDR3 is TGTGCCAGCAGCTTAAAATTGACAGGGATAGGGACCGGGGAGCTGTTTTTT.

This clone turned up a few times. The rearrangement uses TRBV7-2 and TRBJ1-2; TRBD1 agrees at 7 bases. V was clipped by 5 bases and J by 5 bases; unmatched bases: 8. There are 14 residues in the CDR3. The germline V gene has CDR1 SGHTA and CDR2 FQGNSA. CDR3 sequence reads: CASSPDDRVYGYTF. CDR3 DNA sequence: TGTGCCAGCAGCCCGGACGACAGGGTTTATGGCTACACCTTC. Looking up the rest from reference TRBV7-2 and TRBJ1-2 gives the full variable domain: GAGVSQSPSNKVTEKGKDVELRCDPISGHTALYWYRQSLGQGLEFLIYFQGNSAPDKSGLPSDRFSAERTGGSVSTLTIQRTQQEDSAVYLCASSPDDRVYGYTFGSGTRLTVV.

This clone has just a few counts. The chain uses TRBV6-5 and TRBJ2-1; D gene uncertain. The CDR3 contains 12 residues. Trimming removed 10 bases from V and 2 bases from J, with 9 bases in between. Per the germline V gene, CDR1 is MNHEY and CDR2 is SVGAGI. Here the CDR3 reads CAIRSPYNEQFF. The CDR3 DNA sequence: TGTGCCATCCGTAGCCCCTACAATGAGCAGTTCTTC.

This clone was found a few times. The chain carries TRBV6-5 and TRBJ2-7, with TRBD2 as a possible D gene (5 bases). The CDR3 totals 15 residues. Trimming took off 2 bases at V and 4 bases at J, with 15 bases between the two ends. Germline CDR1 is MNHEY and CDR2 is SVGAGI. The CDR3 sequence: CASSYQPGLGYEQYF. The CDR3 region has the DNA TGTGCCAGCAGTTACCAGCCGGGATTAGGGTACGAGCAGTACTTC.

This clone was found a few times. This sequence joins TRBV5-1 and TRBJ2-7; 9 bases are a match to TRBD1. The germline V gene has CDR1 SGHRS and CDR2 YFSETQ. This CDR3 is built from 14 residues. The V segment lost 4 bases and the J segment 6 bases; nucleotides outside the gene matches: 8. CDR3 sequence (DNA): TGCGCCAGCAGCCCCGGGACAGGGAGCTCCGAGCAGTACTTC. This encodes CASSPGTGSSEQYF.

This clone was seen a few times. The chain combines TRBV7-9 with TRBJ2-1; 9 bases match TRBD1. Germline-derived CDR1 and CDR2 are SEHNR and FQNEAQ (reference sequence). The length of the CDR3 is 15 residues. J lost 4 bases, V lost 5 bases, and 6 bases had no gene match. The CDR3 spells CASSKDRGGYNEQFF. The CDR3 nucleotides are TGTGCCAGCAGCAAAGACAGGGGGGGTTACAATGAGCAGTTCTTC.

This clone was observed a handful of times. The V gene is TRBV4-1, the J gene TRBJ2-3, with a possible D match to TRBD1 (5 bases). V lost 4 bases and J 4 bases, leaving 15 bases between the germline ends. The germline gives CDR1 MGHRA, CDR2 YSYEKL. The CDR3 loop spans 15 amino acids. The CDR3 bases are TGCGCCAGCAGCCGAGGACAATTTGCCCCAGATACGCAGTATTTT. It specifies CASSRGQFAPDTQYF.

This chain links TRBV7-2 with TRBJ2-5; 11 bases map to TRBD2. Trimming took 3 bases from V and 5 from J; bases not matched to a gene: 17. Germline V gene data show CDR1 as SGHTA and CDR2 as FQGNSA. The CDR3 spans 19 residues. The CDR3 protein is CASSFIGLVAGGFGETQYF. CDR3 coding DNA: TGTGCCAGCAGCTTTATCGGCCTTGTAGCGGGAGGGTTTGGGGAGACCCAGTACTTC.

The chain uses TRBV6-6 and TRBJ1-5; the D gene is possibly TRBD1 (6 bases). The V gene's germline CDR1 is MNHNY and CDR2 SVGAGI (reference sequence). The V gene lost 5 bases and the J gene lost 9 bases, with 11 bases spanning the gap. The CDR3 is made up of 12 amino acids. The CDR3 spells CASSVPRGPQHF. The CDR3 nucleotides are TGTGCCAGCAGTGTCCCCAGGGGGCCCCAGCATTTT.

CDR3 sequence: CAWSGQGADTQYF. DNA of the CDR3: TGTGCCTGGAGCGGTCAGGGGGCAGATACGCAGTATTTT. The chain joins TRBV30 to TRBJ2-3; 7 nucleotides line up with TRBD1. This CDR3 contains 13 residues. Germline V CDR1 and CDR2: GTSNPN, SVGIG (reference sequence). Trimming cost V 3 bases and J 4 bases; bases outside gene matches: 4.

This rearrangement joins TRBV30 to TRBJ2-2; tentatively, D is TRBD2 (6 bases). Germline CDR1 reads GTSNPN; CDR2 reads SVGIG (reference sequence). V was clipped by 3 bases and J by 7 bases, with 12 bases between them. The CDR3 is 13 amino acids. This chain's CDR3 is CAWRRAGIGELFF. Here the CDR3 DNA reads TGTGCCTGGAGGAGGGCGGGGATCGGGGAGCTGTTTTTT.

This chain joins TRBV23-1 and TRBJ1-5, with a weak D call TRBD1 (5 bases). TRBV23-1 is identified as an open reading frame with a role that is uncertain. V lost 3 bases to trimming and J lost 10 bases, with 13 bases between them. CDR3 length: 13 residues. The CDR3 spells CASSHPGFGPQHF. The CDR3 coding sequence is TGCGCCAGCAGTCATCCAGGGTTTGGACCCCAGCATTTT.